This TCR beta chain derives from a study of molecular identifiers for immune sequencing clone quantification. Study-level findings and limits: Effector cells had over 98% of their molecules in clones above 20 RNA copies, while naive cells had under 1%.

V lost 0 bases and J 5 bases, leaving 13 bases between the germline ends. CDR1 and CDR2 from the germline V gene are LGHNA and YSLEER. CDR3 size: 16 residues. This clonotype was observed at least ten times. The antigen remains unidentified. Using its own MiXCR run on the PCR reads, TCRdb lists one record per CDR3 protein. The sample has roughly 300,000 distinct CDR3 sequences; 24% are singletons. This chain connects TRBV4-3 to TRBJ2-2; D is unclear. The sequence was obtained from a human donor in good health. Some libraries in this study had Jurkat cell RNA spiked in. Material for sequencing was naive CD8+ T cells from blood, with Jurkat cell RNA spiked in. The subset was: FACS-sorted CD8+CD4-CCR7+CD45RA+ naive T cells. CDR3 sequence reads: CASSQDNLAATGELFF. CDR3 bases: TGCGCCAGCAGCCAAGATAATCTTGCGGCAACCGGGGAGCTGTTTTTT.